This T cell receptor beta chain was retrieved from a study of technical replicates of blood from several donors. With 7 bases removed from V and 1 base from J, the gap between germline ends came to 10 bases. The germline V gene has CDR1 SQVTM and CDR2 ANQGSEA. The CDR3 length is 12 residues. Data came from immunoSEQ multiplex PCR; TCRdb stores just in-frame clones and leaves some out. The sample carries roughly 15,000 clones, less than 90% recorded once. Specimen: PBMCs. The clonotype was recovered from a human donor in good health. This chain connects TRBV29-1 to TRBJ1-1; D unresolved. The DNA for the CDR3 is TGCAGCGCCGTATTCGGGAACACTGAAGCTTTCTTT. Translating gives CSAVFGNTEAFF.